This T cell receptor beta chain was obtained from a study of blood T cell repertoires in COVID-19. V dropped 5 bases and J dropped 6; count of bases not matched to a gene: 3. This CDR3 contains 14 residues. Per the germline V gene, CDR1 is MNHEY and CDR2 is SVGAGI. Profiled with immunoSEQ multiplex PCR; TCRdb holds only in-frame clones, not every one. The sample contains roughly 300,000 clones, over 75% of which appear only once. This chain uses TRBV6-5 with TRBJ2-2, with 10 bases fitting TRBD2. The sequence came from a man aged 30 to 39 who had recovered from COVID-19. The sample comprised PBMCs or T cells enriched from blood (not recorded which). This CDR3 reads CASSTSGVSGELFF. The CDR3 DNA reads as TGTGCCAGCAGTACTAGCGGGGTGTCCGGGGAGCTGTTTTTT.